This passage covers 20 T cell receptor beta chains from one sample sequenced in a study of cytomegalovirus exposure and HLA in healthy donors. This PCR relied on a set of 60 Vbeta primers and 13 Jbeta primers. The repertoire was sequenced with immunoSEQ multiplex PCR; TCRdb's copy has only in-frame clones and lacks some. The sample contains 65,000 to 70,000 clones, roughly 79% of which appear only once. Sequences were obtained from PBMCs. The receptor set was obtained from a man between 50 and 59 years old in good health and CMV-seronegative.

This chain connects TRBV30 to TRBJ2-7; the D gene is possibly TRBD2 (6 bases). Germline V lookup: CDR1 GTSNPN, CDR2 SVGIG (reference sequence). Trimming took off 2 bases at V and 6 bases at J, with 14 bases between the two ends. The CDR3 extends over 13 amino acids. CDR3 nucleotide sequence: TGTGCCTGGAGTTACGGGACTTCAGGCGAGCAGTACTTC. It codes for CAWSYGTSGEQYF.

The J gene is TRBJ2-1, the V gene TRBV7-2, with D possibly matching TRBD1 (6 bases). The germline CDR1 and CDR2 sequences are SGHTA and FQGNSA. CDR3 size: 15 residues. Trimming stripped 7 bases from V and 0 bases from J, with 13 bases between. This CDR3 reads CASTFRDTSYNEQFF. CDR3 nucleotide sequence: TGTGCCAGCACCTTCCGGGACACCTCCTACAATGAGCAGTTCTTC.

The chain couples TRBV30 to TRBJ1-2; possible D gene TRBD1, 5 bases. V was pared by 0 bases and J by 4 bases, with 15 bases between. The CDR3 totals 15 residues. Germline V gene data show CDR1 as GTSNPN and CDR2 as SVGIG (reference sequence). The CDR3 nucleotides read TGTGCCTGGAGTGTTATGCAGGGAAACGGCTATGGCTACACCTTC. Protein: CAWSVMQGNGYGYTF.

V gene TRBV9 combines with J gene TRBJ2-1; tentative D call: TRBD1 (6 bases). The germline CDR1 and CDR2 sequences are SGDLS and YYNGEE. The CDR3 has 16 amino acids. Deletions cut 3 bases from V and 9 bases from J, with 22 bases between. CDR3: CASSAKQGAVISEQFF. CDR3 sequence (DNA): TGTGCCAGCAGCGCAAAACAGGGAGCGGTAATTAGTGAGCAGTTCTTC.

The chain links TRBV5-1 to TRBJ1-2; D call uncertain. Deletions cut 5 bases from V and 0 bases from J, with 11 bases between. Germline V gene lookup returns CDR1 SGHRS and CDR2 YFSETQ. The CDR3 sequence is 14 residues long. The CDR3 region is CASSSETSNYGYTF. The CDR3 DNA reads TGCGCCAGCAGTTCGGAGACTTCTAACTATGGCTACACCTTC.

This clone was observed once. The V gene is TRBV7-9, the J gene TRBJ1-2; 10 nucleotides align to TRBD1. This CDR3 is 14 amino acids long. The V segment lost 5 bases and the J segment 3 bases; nucleotides outside the gene matches: 3. CDR1 SEHNR and CDR2 FQNEAQ come from the germline V gene (reference sequence). CDR3 protein: CASSRDRGDYGYTF. CDR3 in DNA: TGTGCCAGCAGCCGGGACAGGGGCGACTATGGCTACACCTTC.

This chain connects TRBV7-6 to TRBJ1-5, with D perhaps matching TRBD1 (6 bases). V was pared by 5 bases and J by 8 bases, with 16 bases between. This CDR3 has 14 residues. The germline CDR1 and CDR2 sequences are SGHVS and FNYEAQ. The CDR3 reads CASSQQGVFEPQHF. The CDR3 region has the DNA TGTGCCAGCAGCCAACAGGGCGTCTTCGAGCCCCAGCATTTT.

The chain recombines TRBV18 with TRBJ1-1, with D possibly matching TRBD1 (6 bases). The germline V gene encodes CDR1 KGHSH and CDR2 LQKENI. The V end was cut by 5 bases, the J end by 2 bases, with 9 bases between. There are 13 residues in the CDR3. As DNA, the CDR3 is TGTGCCAGCTCATTGACAGGTAACACTGAAGCTTTCTTT. This sequence encodes CASSLTGNTEAFF. Together with reference TRBV18 and TRBJ1-1, the CDR3 gives the full variable domain: NAGVMQNPRHLVRRRGQEARLRCSPMKGHSHVYWYRQLPEEGLKFMVYLQKENIIDESGMPKERFSAEFPKEGPSILRIQQVVRGDSAAYFCASSLTGNTEAFFGQGTRLTVV.

The CDR3, as DNA: TGTGCCCTTGTGCGTGGACTAGCGGGGGTGTATTCACCCCTCCACTTT. This sequence encodes CALVRGLAGVYSPLHF. The chain recombines TRBV30 with TRBJ1-6, with D perhaps matching TRBD1 (5 bases). Germline V gene data show CDR1 as GTSNPN and CDR2 as SVGIG (reference sequence). Trimming stripped 8 bases from V and 8 bases from J, with 25 bases between. The length of the CDR3 is 16 residues.

V and J are TRBV19 and TRBJ2-7; 8 nucleotides line up with TRBD1. The germline CDR1 and CDR2 sequences are LNHDA and SQIVND (reference sequence). Trimming cost V 5 bases and J 5 bases; bases outside gene matches: 8. The CDR3 sequence is 14 residues long. The CDR3 nucleotides are TGTGCCAGTAGTTATGGACAGGGTATCCACGAGCAGTACTTC. Protein: CASSYGQGIHEQYF.

The table lists this clone with a count of one. The rearrangement uses TRBV6-6 and TRBJ2-3, with D tentatively TRBD1 (5 bases). Germline V gene lookup returns CDR1 MNHNY and CDR2 SVGAGI (reference sequence). This CDR3 has 13 residues. V shed 7 bases and J shed 5 bases, with 13 bases lying between them. This CDR3 reads CASNSWGEDTQYF. CDR3 nucleotide sequence: TGTGCCAGCAACTCCTGGGGCGAAGATACGCAGTATTTT.

The chain employs TRBV7-8 and TRBJ2-7; 9 bases map to TRBD1. The CDR3 sequence is 14 residues long. Germline V gives CDR1 SGHVS, CDR2 FQNEAQ. Trimming took 5 bases from V and 5 from J; bases not matched to a gene: 7. In nucleotides, the CDR3 is TGTGCCAGCAGCCGGGGACAGGGACTGAACGAGCAGTACTTC. Its protein is CASSRGQGLNEQYF.

The chain combines TRBV2 with TRBJ1-1; the match to TRBD1 covers 7 bases. CDR3 length: 12 amino acids. Trimming at V came to 7 bases and at J to 7 bases, leaving 6 bases not matched to a gene. The germline gives CDR1 SNHLY, CDR2 FYNNEI. The CDR3 region is CASTVTGVEAFF. CDR3 DNA sequence: TGTGCCAGCACCGTCACAGGGGTTGAAGCTTTCTTT.

The chain couples TRBV15 to TRBJ1-1; unclear D gene. Trimming stripped 0 bases from V and 8 bases from J, with 10 bases between. The CDR3 runs to 13 residues. Germline V CDR1 and CDR2: LNHNV, YYDKDF (reference sequence). This chain's CDR3 is CATSRDRSGEAFF. CDR3 DNA: TGTGCCACCAGCAGAGATAGGAGTGGAGAAGCTTTCTTT.

The chain has TRBV5-6 and TRBJ2-7, with 7 positions matching TRBD2. V trimming: 4 bases; J trimming: 3 bases; junction bases outside the gene matches: 10. The germline CDR1 and CDR2 sequences are SGHDT and YYEEEE. The CDR3 is 15 residues long. CDR3 sequence (DNA): TGTGCCAGCAGCCGGCCTGGGGGGGGGATCTACGAGCAGTACTTC. Encoded protein: CASSRPGGGIYEQYF.

The CDR3 nucleotides read TGCGCCAGCAGCCGAAGGTCTAGCGAGTCGGGAGATACGCAGTATTTT. This translates into CASSRRSSESGDTQYF. The rearrangement uses TRBV4-1 and TRBJ2-3, with D possibly matching TRBD2 (6 bases). Germline values: CDR1 MGHRA, CDR2 YSYEKL. Trimming stripped 4 bases from V and 5 bases from J, with 19 bases between. There are 16 residues in the CDR3.

This rearrangement joins TRBV7-9 to TRBJ1-1; D is uncertain. The V gene lost 3 bases and the J gene lost 4 bases, with 15 bases spanning the gap. Germline CDR1 and CDR2: SEHNR and FQNEAQ (reference sequence). The CDR3 consists of 15 residues. This CDR3 is CASSLDTTRGTEAFF. CDR3 nucleotide sequence: TGTGCCAGCAGCTTGGATACCACTCGGGGCACTGAAGCTTTCTTT.

V and J are TRBV5-1 and TRBJ1-2; the D gene is possibly TRBD1 (5 bases). Germline assignment: CDR1 SGHRS and CDR2 YFSETQ. The CDR3 totals 14 residues. Between the trimmed V and J ends, which lost 3 bases and 7 bases, there was a span of 16 bases. CDR3 in amino acids: CASSSQGQGIGYTF. As DNA, the CDR3 is TGCGCCAGCAGCTCCCAAGGGCAGGGTATTGGCTACACCTTC.

The J gene is TRBJ2-3, the V gene TRBV11-2; a weak D match, TRBD1 (5 bases). The germline V and J ends were trimmed by 6 bases and 0 bases, with 13 bases remaining between them. Germline V gene lookup returns CDR1 SGHAT and CDR2 FQNNGV. The length of the CDR3 is 15 residues. CDR3 residues: CASSSGPSSTDTQYF. In DNA, the CDR3 is TGTGCCAGCAGTTCAGGGCCCTCTAGCACAGATACGCAGTATTTT.

V is TRBV29-1 and J is TRBJ2-3, with 7 bases identical to TRBD2. Unmatched junction bases numbered 0, after V lost 6 bases and J lost 6 bases. From germline, CDR1 is SQVTM and CDR2 ANQGSEA. This CDR3 spans 10 amino acids. The CDR3 region has the DNA TGCAGCGTGCGGGGGGATACGCAGTATTTT. Its translation is CSVRGDTQYF.